A single sample gave rise to the 25 T cell receptor beta chains below, sequenced in a study of blood T cell repertoires in COVID-19. The assay was immunoSEQ multiplex PCR, and TCRdb's table has in-frame clones only and misses some. The sample yields 140,000 to 150,000 clones, around 80% seen once. Sequenced material: peripheral blood. These receptors came from a man in his sixties with active or convalescent COVID-19.

The chain employs TRBV7-9 and TRBJ2-7; D not certain. V lost 5 bases and J 4 bases, leaving 12 bases between the germline ends. This CDR3 has 13 residues. Germline CDR1 is SEHNR and CDR2 is FQNEAQ (reference sequence). The CDR3 is CASSVGSAYEQYF. CDR3 sequence (DNA): TGTGCCAGCAGCGTAGGCAGCGCTTACGAGCAGTACTTC.

The CDR3 is CASSIWGDTQYF. The CDR3 DNA sequence: TGTGCCAGTAGTATCTGGGGCGATACGCAGTATTTT. The J gene is TRBJ2-3, the V gene TRBV19, with a weak D call TRBD1 (5 bases). CDR1 and CDR2 (germline): LNHDA, SQIVND (reference sequence). V dropped 3 bases and J dropped 6 bases, with 7 bases sitting between them. This CDR3 spans 12 amino acids.

The chain couples TRBV2 to TRBJ1-3; D might be TRBD1 (5 bases). Germline values: CDR1 SNHLY, CDR2 FYNNEI. Trimming cost V 2 bases and J 4 bases, with 15 bases left between them. CDR3 length: 16 residues. CDR3 in amino acids: CASSESGALSGNTIYF. The CDR3 DNA reads TGTGCCAGCAGTGAAAGTGGGGCCCTATCGGGAAACACCATATATTTT.

This clone was seen just once. This chain connects TRBV6-2 or TRBV6-3 to TRBJ2-1; tentatively, D is TRBD2 (7 bases). The V gene lost 0 bases and the J gene lost 7 bases, with 13 bases spanning the gap. CDR3 size: 15 residues. CDR1 is MNHEY, CDR2 SVGEGT, per germline. CDR3 bases: TGTGCCAGCAGTTACTCAAGGGGGAGGGAGAATGAGCAGTTCTTC. It codes for CASSYSRGRENEQFF.

In this sample, this clone turned up once. V usage is TRBV18 and J usage is TRBJ2-1, with a tentative D call TRBD2 (6 bases). Germline V gives CDR1 KGHSH, CDR2 LQKENI. Trimming took 5 bases from V and 5 from J, leaving 13 bases between them. CDR3 length equals 14 residues. The CDR3 spells CASSSGVGHNEQFF. The CDR3 nucleotides are TGTGCCAGCTCATCGGGAGTGGGCCACAATGAGCAGTTCTTC.

V and J are TRBV12-3 or TRBV12-4 and TRBJ1-1; no clear D. This CDR3 region has 13 residues. The V end lost 5 bases, the J end lost 1 base, and 8 bases lay between the germline ends. CDR3 DNA: TGTGCCAGCAGTCTGACACCGAACACTGAAGCTTTCTTT. It is translated as CASSLTPNTEAFF.

The rearrangement uses TRBV7-9 and TRBJ2-7, with D hard to call. V dropped 5 bases and J dropped 0 bases, with 14 bases sitting between them. CDR3 size: 15 residues. From germline, CDR1 is SEHNR and CDR2 FQNEAQ (reference sequence). The CDR3 spells CASSPNRALSYEQYF. The CDR3 nucleotides read TGTGCCAGCAGCCCAAATCGCGCCCTCTCCTACGAGCAGTACTTC.

This CDR3 reads CASSETGNYEQYF. Here the CDR3 DNA reads TGTGCCAGTAGTGAGACAGGGAACTACGAGCAGTACTTC. This chain links TRBV19 with TRBJ2-7; 7 positions match TRBD1. The CDR3 is made up of 13 amino acids. Trimming took 5 bases from V and 3 from J; bases not matched to a gene: 4. Germline V CDR1 and CDR2: LNHDA, SQIVND (reference sequence).

The chain employs TRBV27 and TRBJ1-6; TRBD1 agrees at 7 bases. V lost 3 bases to trimming and J lost 5 bases; unmatched junction nucleotides: 7. The CDR3 is 16 amino acids. Germline V lookup: CDR1 MNHEY, CDR2 SMNVEV (reference sequence). CDR3 loop: CASSFKTGSNNSPLHF. The CDR3 nucleotides read TGTGCCAGCAGTTTCAAGACAGGGAGTAATAATTCACCCCTCCACTTT.

The sample holds many counts of this clone. The chain recombines TRBV5-4 with TRBJ2-4; 7 bases agree with TRBD1. The germline gives CDR1 SGHNT, CDR2 YYREEE (reference sequence). V lost 4 bases and J lost 8; bases outside the gene matches: 9. The CDR3 is 14 residues long. Written as DNA, the CDR3 is TGTGCCAGCAGCCGTAGAGACGGGACAGACATTCAGTACTTC. Its translation is CASSRRDGTDIQYF.

J is TRBJ2-4 and V is TRBV7-2; TRBD2 is a possible D gene (7 bases). The germline V gene encodes CDR1 SGHTA and CDR2 FQGNSA. The CDR3 totals 15 residues. V was shortened by 2 bases and J by 4 bases, with 12 bases between the two germline ends. The CDR3 sequence: CASSLNRGAKNIQYF. The CDR3 DNA reads as TGTGCCAGCAGCTTAAATCGGGGGGCTAAAAACATTCAGTACTTC. The full variable domain, its missing parts supplied by reference TRBV7-2 and TRBJ2-4, is GAGVSQSPSNKVTEKGKDVELRCDPISGHTALYWYRQSLGQGLEFLIYFQGNSAPDKSGLPSDRFSAERTGGSVSTLTIQRTQQEDSAVYLCASSLNRGAKNIQYFGAGTRLSVL.

The rearrangement joins TRBV7-2 to TRBJ2-3; the match to TRBD1 covers 8 bases. Losses at the gene ends were 4 bases for V and 6 bases for J; bases not matched to a gene: 6. The CDR3 is 14 amino acids. Germline CDR1 reads SGHTA; CDR2 reads FQGNSA. This CDR3 reads CASSYDRGRDTQYF. CDR3 sequence (DNA): TGTGCCAGCAGCTACGACAGGGGCCGGGATACGCAGTATTTT.

This rearrangement joins TRBV10-3 to TRBJ2-7; TRBD2 matches 10 bases. The trim removed 5 bases at V and 6 bases at J, leaving 4 bases unmatched. The CDR3 consists of 13 residues. Germline values: CDR1 ENHRY, CDR2 SYGVKD. CDR3 protein: CAISLAGAREQYF. The CDR3 DNA follows: TGTGCCATCAGTCTAGCGGGAGCGCGCGAGCAGTACTTC.

The chain is built from TRBV7-9 and TRBJ2-5, with no clear D. Germline CDR1 and CDR2: SEHNR and FQNEAQ (reference sequence). The length of the CDR3 is 13 residues. The V gene lost 2 bases and the J gene lost 3 bases, with 7 bases spanning the gap. CDR3 sequence: CASSLSGKETQYF. DNA for the CDR3: TGTGCCAGCAGCTTATCTGGCAAAGAGACCCAGTACTTC.

The chain carries TRBV27 and TRBJ2-1; 7 nucleotides align to TRBD1. Germline V gene sequence: CDR1 MNHEY, CDR2 SMNVEV (reference sequence). With V trimmed by 5 bases and J by 0 bases, 4 bases remained unmatched. The CDR3 contains 15 residues. The CDR3 region has the DNA TGTGCCAGCAGTCGAGGGGGCAACTCCTACAATGAGCAGTTCTTC. The encoded protein is CASSRGGNSYNEQFF.

The rearrangement joins TRBV24-1 to TRBJ2-1; D is undetermined. V was shortened by 0 bases and J by 6 bases, with 14 bases between the two germline ends. The CDR3 totals 16 residues. CDR1 is KGHDR, CDR2 SFDVKD, per germline. CDR3 nucleotide sequence: TGTGCCACCAGTGATTTGAACAGTACAACTCCCAATGAGCAGTTCTTC. Protein sequence: CATSDLNSTTPNEQFF.

V and J are TRBV29-1 and TRBJ2-1; tentatively, D is TRBD2 (5 bases). CDR3 size: 13 residues. The V gene's germline CDR1 is SQVTM and CDR2 ANQGSEA. V was shortened by 6 bases and J by 12 bases, with 21 bases between the two germline ends. CDR3 protein: CSVKRLSGSLQFF. CDR3 in DNA: TGCAGCGTCAAGAGGTTATCGGGGTCACTGCAGTTCTTC.

The V gene is TRBV29-1, the J gene TRBJ2-5; D may be TRBD2 (6 bases). Trimming took 6 bases from V and 2 from J, leaving 22 bases between them. The germline CDR1 and CDR2 sequences are SQVTM and ANQGSEA. The CDR3 runs 16 residues. In nucleotides, the CDR3 is TGCAGCGTCACCCCCAAGGACTACGGGTCACAAGAGACCCAGTACTTC. Its protein is CSVTPKDYGSQETQYF.

The V call is TRBV19, the J call TRBJ2-1; TRBD2 matches at 8 bases. With V trimmed by 9 bases and J by 6 bases, 10 bases remained unmatched. CDR1 and CDR2 (germline): LNHDA, SQIVND (reference sequence). The CDR3 spans 14 residues. DNA of the CDR3: TGTGCCAGCCGGGGGGGGACGCGAGCCAATGAGCAGTTCTTC. It encodes CASRGGTRANEQFF.

The rearrangement links TRBV7-9 to TRBJ2-3, with TRBD2 matching 7 bases. The CDR3 covers 15 residues. CDR1 SEHNR and CDR2 FQNEAQ come from the germline V gene (reference sequence). With V trimmed by 5 bases and J by 3 bases, 8 bases remained unmatched. CDR3 nucleotides: TGTGCCAGCAGCAGCGGGACGTGGGGTACAGATACGCAGTATTTT. The encoded protein is CASSSGTWGTDTQYF.

The CDR3 region is CSAGRGYEQYF. In DNA form, the CDR3 reads TGCAGTGCCGGGAGGGGCTACGAGCAGTACTTC. The chain joins TRBV20-1 to TRBJ2-7, with 8 nucleotides matching TRBD2. V dropped 6 bases and J dropped 3; count of bases not matched to a gene: 1. Germline V CDR1 and CDR2: DFQATT, SNEGSKA (reference sequence). This CDR3 spans 11 amino acids.

This rearrangement joins TRBV7-2 to TRBJ2-1; 8 bases line up with TRBD2. Germline V gives CDR1 SGHTA, CDR2 FQGNSA. J lost 3 bases, V lost 5 bases, and 9 bases had no gene match. The CDR3 loop spans 16 amino acids. The CDR3 loop is CASSPQREKVYNEQFF. CDR3 DNA sequence: TGTGCCAGCAGCCCCCAGCGGGAGAAGGTCTACAATGAGCAGTTCTTC. Based on the CDR3 plus reference TRBV7-2 and TRBJ2-1, the full variable domain is GAGVSQSPSNKVTEKGKDVELRCDPISGHTALYWYRQSLGQGLEFLIYFQGNSAPDKSGLPSDRFSAERTGGSVSTLTIQRTQQEDSAVYLCASSPQREKVYNEQFFGPGTRLTVL.

On this clone itself: Other nucleotide sequences from this sample produce the same CDR3. J is TRBJ2-7 and V is TRBV5-1; 7 positions match TRBD1. Losses at the gene ends were 0 bases for V and 0 bases for J; bases not matched to a gene: 0. Germline V CDR1 and CDR2: SGHRS, YFSETQ. This CDR3 is 14 amino acids long. CDR3 in amino acids: CASSLDRGSYEQYF. The CDR3 bases are TGCGCCAGCAGCTTGGACAGGGGCTCCTACGAGCAGTACTTC.

The chain couples TRBV7-3 to TRBJ2-1; the match to TRBD2 covers 9 bases. This CDR3 contains 13 residues. V was clipped by 6 bases and J by 8 bases; unmatched bases: 5. Germline CDR1 SGHTA, CDR2 FQGTGA. The DNA for the CDR3 is TGTGCCAGCAGTCGAGCGGGAGGATATGAGCAGTTCTTC. Its translation is CASSRAGGYEQFF.

The rearrangement uses TRBV5-1 and TRBJ2-7; weak D call: TRBD2 (6 bases). From germline, CDR1 is SGHRS and CDR2 YFSETQ. The CDR3 is 14 residues long. Trimming took off 2 bases at V and 3 bases at J, with 12 bases between the two ends. The DNA for the CDR3 is TGCGCCAGCAGCTTAGTCGGGGGATTCTACGAGCAGTACTTC. Residues: CASSLVGGFYEQYF.